This record covers a single TCR beta chain. The antigen this receptor binds is unknown. Base qualities were left out, and no much larger clone turns up one base away. The data were taken from a study of identical twins (dated by TCRdb to 2015 to 2016). As for the study more broadly: TCR alpha and beta repertoires from monozygotic twins, unrelated adults of various ages and cord blood were deep-sequenced to test whether fetal clonotypes persist. To rule out contamination, the twin experiments were replicated at different times with different library preparation protocols.

All donors were healthy Caucasians. The twin cohort consisted of three pairs of female monozygotic twins, all aged roughly 18 to 29 years. Positive isolation kits from Invitrogen were used to isolate CD4+ and CD8+ T cell populations. Libraries were prepared through 5' RACE. The sample was run on an Illumina HiSeq 2000. A universal primer binding site was introduced by template switching, and a unique molecular identifier was present in the final cDNA, enabling accurate counting of TCR cDNA molecules. Specific primers in the conserved constant-segment region were used to synthesize first-strand cDNA for TCR alpha and beta chains. To control for contamination, each cDNA library was double barcoded with a SMART-Mk sample barcode plus Illumina barcodes. TruSeq adapter sequences, together with Illumina sample barcodes, were added in two successive PCR steps. The TCR alpha and beta cDNA libraries were sequenced on the Illumina HiSeq platform using custom primers. As for the authors' bioinformatics: MiGEC was used to process raw reads and extract unique molecular identifiers, and MiXCR was used to find CDR3 positions. For each individual, recombination models were inferred using an EM algorithm with the repgenHMM and IGoR tools. The analysis of shared clonotypes was done with the tcR package in R, with sharing normalized by the product of cloneset sizes. Out-of-frame nonproductive sequences were analyzed to study raw recombination free of thymic and clonal selection effects. The public reads were quality trimmed at Q25 with fastp and then assembled into clones with MiXCR by TCRdb, keeping productive beta chains. Rows with a matching CDR3 protein are joined into one entry that keeps the most common DNA and genes. The V and J calls reflect TCRdb's pipeline rather than the authors' work. Within this sample are about 190,000 distinct CDR3 sequences, with about a sixth of them counted one time only. Of the sample, 35% to 50% falls within the top ten clones.

What the study reported, not specific to this receptor: Abundant cord blood beta clonotypes had fewer insertions, young adult naive repertoires showed a similar but weaker trend, and memory repertoires showed no such trend. In monozygotic twins, out-of-frame TCR alpha sharing was systematically underestimated by recombination models, although the models agreed with sharing between unrelated individuals. The excess sharing between twins in beta out-of-frame sequences was weaker because fewer shared sequences reduced the signal-to-noise ratio. Compared with coincidental sharing between unrelated individuals, out-of-frame TCR alpha sequences shared between twins had an excess of sequences with low generation probability. Zero-insertion analyses could be partly confounded by invariant T cells such as MAIT and iNKT, although diverse VJ usage argued against such confounding for most clonotypes. Because the same donors could not be followed over many years, the conclusions relied on cross-sectional statistical analysis.

There are 15 amino acids in the CDR3, from cysteine to phenylalanine inclusive. This entry keeps only the CDR3 DNA: 45 bases, framed from base 1. Reading the germline V gene gives CDR1 MNHNS and CDR2 SASEGT. Trimming removed 6 bases from V and 4 bases from J, leaving 18 bases between the germline ends. The same data also went into a second study, on T cells expressing NK-cell markers. In that second paper, the authors write: TCR beta-chain repertoires were profiled in sorted CD3+CD56+NKG2C+, CD3+CD56+NKG2C- and CD3+CD56-NKG2C+ T-cell subsets from eight donors. Of the eight sequenced donors, seven were found to be HCMV-seropositive and one was found to be HCMV-seronegative. In several experiments an anti-gammadeltaTCR antibody was added to restrict sorting to alphabetaTCR-expressing T cells. For more than 5 donors, the dominant CD3+CD56+NKG2C+ clonotypes were among the top 10 CD8+ clonotypes and accounted for 1.0-7.0% of CD8+ T cells. Those dominant clonotypes were again the most abundant among CD3+CD56-NKG2C+ cells in several donors, at about 25-60.1%. Whether the expanded NKG2C-expressing T cell clones were specific for HCMV antigens was left unclear. The eight sequenced donors were randomly selected healthy volunteers, three men and five women. A commercial ELISA kit detecting HCMV-specific IgG in serum was used to determine HCMV serostatus. MIGEC handled demultiplexing of the reads and grouping by UMI, while MiTCR was used to assemble and quantify clonotypes. To remove erroneous sequences, TCR cDNA sequences were retained only when supported by two or more reads. The tcR package was used for downstream repertoire analysis, and clonotypes were matched between fractions using CDR3 nucleotide sequence together with V segment. VDJmatch was used to annotate antigen specificity against VDJdb, with one amino acid substitution in CDR3 permitted.

The rearrangement joined TRBV6-1 to TRBJ1-1, and perhaps TRBD1 as D gene, on 5 matching bases. The sequenced material came from CD8+ T cells sorted from blood. This receptor was identified in a woman aged 18-29 years in good health. The nucleotide sequence is given as TGTGCCAGCAGCCCCGGCCTGACAGTCGGCACTGAAGCTTTCTTT. This gives the protein CASSPGLTVGTEAFF.